What follows is one T cell receptor (beta chain) and its context. It was with 60 Vbeta and 13 Jbeta primers that the PCR ran. Some clones are missing from TCRdb's copy, which holds only in-frame ones; the method was immunoSEQ multiplex PCR. Seen here are some 120,000 clones, less than 85% observed once, and the top ten hold over 2.5%. This sample was taken from a study of cytomegalovirus exposure and HLA in healthy donors. Trimming pared 0 bases from V and 6 bases from J, leaving 8 bases between. This CDR3 region has 13 residues. CDR1 is KGHSH, CDR2 LQKENI, per germline. The rearrangement links TRBV18 to TRBJ1-1; D is uncertain. The source of this sequence is a male donor in good health and CMV-seronegative. Sequencing was done on a sample of PBMCs. The CDR3 loop is CASSPPGTAEAFF. CDR3 in DNA: TGTGCCAGCTCACCACCGGGCACAGCTGAAGCTTTCTTT. Complete variable domain (other parts from reference TRBV18 and TRBJ1-1): NAGVMQNPRHLVRRRGQEARLRCSPMKGHSHVYWYRQLPEEGLKFMVYLQKENIIDESGMPKERFSAEFPKEGPSILRIQQVVRGDSAAYFCASSPPGTAEAFFGQGTRLTVV.